A single sample gave rise to the 11 T cell receptor beta chains below, sequenced in a study of blood T cell repertoires in COVID-19. The table came from immunoSEQ multiplex PCR; TCRdb's copy has only in-frame clones and leaves some out. The profile shows 200,000 or so clones, approximately 89% of them singletons. Sequencing was performed on PBMCs or T cells enriched from blood (not recorded which). The receptor source for this set is a woman between 40 and 50 years old with acute COVID-19.

DNA of the CDR3: TGTGCCAGTAGTATAGATTCGGACACCTATGGCTACACCTTC. Its translation: CASSIDSDTYGYTF. The chain is built from TRBV19 and TRBJ1-2; maybe TRBD1 (5 bases). The CDR3 totals 14 residues. Trimming left V 0 bases short and J 4 bases short, with 9 bases between. CDR1 is LNHDA, CDR2 SQIVND, per germline (reference sequence).

This sequence joins TRBV7-9 and TRBJ1-6; a weak D match, TRBD1 (6 bases). CDR3 size: 14 residues. CDR1 and CDR2 from the germline V gene are SEHNR and FQNEAQ (reference sequence). V was clipped by 2 bases and J by 8 bases, with 10 bases between them. The CDR3 coding sequence is TGTGCCAGCAGCTTAAACAGGGATTATTCACCCCTCCACTTT. This translates into CASSLNRDYSPLHF. Full variable domain (missing parts from reference TRBV7-9 and TRBJ1-6): DTGVSQNPRHKITKRGQNVTFRCDPISEHNRLYWYRQTLGQGPEFLTYFQNEAQLEKSRLLSDRFSAERPKGSFSTLEIQRTEQGDSAMYLCASSLNRDYSPLHFGNGTRLTVT.

The gene calls are TRBV7-8 and TRBJ1-1; D gene uncertain. The CDR3 runs to 13 residues. V shed 1 base and J shed 5 bases, with 8 bases lying between them. Germline loops: CDR1 SGHVS, CDR2 FQNEAQ. CDR3 region: CASSLVRVTEAFF. CDR3 sequence (DNA): TGTGCCAGCAGCTTAGTACGGGTAACTGAAGCTTTCTTT.

The chain recombines TRBV5-1 with TRBJ2-3; D is ambiguous. V shed 4 bases and J shed 3 bases, with 3 bases lying between them. The CDR3 has 11 residues. From germline, CDR1 is SGHRS and CDR2 YFSETQ. The chain's CDR3 is CASSQTDTQYF. CDR3 bases: TGCGCCAGCAGCCAAACAGATACGCAGTATTTT.

The rearrangement joins TRBV28 to TRBJ1-1; a weak D match, TRBD1 (5 bases). The CDR3 covers 16 residues. The V gene's germline CDR1 is MDHEN and CDR2 SYDVKM. V lost 7 bases and J lost 0, with 18 bases in between. This CDR3 is CASTSGWGSVNTEAFF. In DNA, the CDR3 is TGTGCCAGCACCTCAGGGTGGGGATCAGTGAACACTGAAGCTTTCTTT.

The rearrangement uses TRBV2 and TRBJ2-2; no reliable D call. Per the germline V gene, CDR1 is SNHLY and CDR2 is FYNNEI. The CDR3 length is 14 residues. V was shortened by 7 bases and J by 5 bases, with 14 bases between the two germline ends. The CDR3 loop reads CASIPAAATGELFF. The CDR3 DNA sequence: TGTGCCAGCATCCCCGCGGCTGCAACCGGGGAGCTGTTTTTT.

The chain carries TRBV28 and TRBJ1-2, with 7 bases aligning to TRBD1. The germline gives CDR1 MDHEN, CDR2 SYDVKM. With V trimmed by 5 bases and J by 0 bases, 6 bases remained unmatched. The CDR3 runs to 15 residues. The CDR3, as DNA: TGTGCCAGCAGTGCCTGGCAGGGGGCTAACTATGGCTACACCTTC. As protein: CASSAWQGANYGYTF.

The chain couples TRBV18 to TRBJ2-5, with a tentative D call TRBD2 (6 bases). Per the germline V gene, CDR1 is KGHSH and CDR2 is LQKENI. This CDR3 spans 13 amino acids. V shed 8 bases and J shed 2 bases, with 12 bases lying between them. CDR3 in DNA: TGTGCCAGCGGACGGGGGTCACAAGAGACCCAGTACTTC. Translating gives CASGRGSQETQYF.

The chain employs TRBV7-2 and TRBJ1-2; no reliable D call. CDR3 length: 17 residues. V lost 5 bases and J 3 bases, leaving 22 bases between the germline ends. Germline CDR1 reads SGHTA; CDR2 reads FQGNSA. DNA for the CDR3: TGTGCCAGCAGCCCCTCATACGGGGAAATGCTTTACTATGGCTACACCTTC. This encodes CASSPSYGEMLYYGYTF.

The chain recombines TRBV5-1 with TRBJ2-2, with 8 bases aligning to TRBD1. CDR1 is SGHRS and CDR2 is YFSETQ in the germline V gene. The ends lost 2 bases at V and 7 bases at J; junction bases unmatched: 4. The CDR3 loop spans 14 amino acids. The CDR3 sequence: CASSFDRGSGELFF. DNA for the CDR3: TGCGCCAGCAGCTTTGACAGGGGAAGCGGGGAGCTGTTTTTT.

This chain joins TRBV7-9 and TRBJ2-3; 10 nucleotides agree with TRBD2. V lost 4 bases and J lost 4; bases outside the gene matches: 11. The CDR3 is 17 amino acids. Germline values: CDR1 SEHNR, CDR2 FQNEAQ (reference sequence). The CDR3 DNA reads TGTGCCAGCAGCTCCAGATTAGCGGGGGGCCCCCCAGATACGCAGTATTTT. Its protein is CASSSRLAGGPPDTQYF.